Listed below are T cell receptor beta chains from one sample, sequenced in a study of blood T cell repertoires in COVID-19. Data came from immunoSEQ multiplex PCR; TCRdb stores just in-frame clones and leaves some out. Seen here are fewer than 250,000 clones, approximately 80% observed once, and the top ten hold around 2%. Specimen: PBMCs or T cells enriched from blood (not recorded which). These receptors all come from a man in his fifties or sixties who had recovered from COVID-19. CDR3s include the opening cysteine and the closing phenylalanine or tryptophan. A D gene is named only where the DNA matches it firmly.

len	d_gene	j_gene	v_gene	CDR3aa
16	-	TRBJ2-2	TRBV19	CASSSVTRSATGELFF
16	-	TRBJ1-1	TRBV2	CASSESRGPRPGVAFF
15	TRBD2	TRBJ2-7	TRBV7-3	CASSSKWRGGFEQYF
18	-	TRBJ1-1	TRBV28	CASRLITGHRTISTEAFF
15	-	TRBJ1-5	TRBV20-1	CSASGGSNSNQPQHF
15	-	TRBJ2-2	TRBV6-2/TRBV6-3	CASSRAGADTGELFF
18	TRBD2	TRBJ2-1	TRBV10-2	CASSQAGTSGGPRNEQFF
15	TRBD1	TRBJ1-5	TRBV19	CASSDRQGGGQPQHF
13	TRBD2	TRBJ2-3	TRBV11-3	CASSRAGGDTQYF
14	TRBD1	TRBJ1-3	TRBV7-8	CASSRDSSGNTIYF
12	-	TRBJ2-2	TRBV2	CASTQGAGELFF
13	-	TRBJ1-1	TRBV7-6	CASRSQENTEAFF
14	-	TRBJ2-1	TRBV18	CASSPLTGFNEQFF
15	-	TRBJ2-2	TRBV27	CASSSWGDKGGELFF